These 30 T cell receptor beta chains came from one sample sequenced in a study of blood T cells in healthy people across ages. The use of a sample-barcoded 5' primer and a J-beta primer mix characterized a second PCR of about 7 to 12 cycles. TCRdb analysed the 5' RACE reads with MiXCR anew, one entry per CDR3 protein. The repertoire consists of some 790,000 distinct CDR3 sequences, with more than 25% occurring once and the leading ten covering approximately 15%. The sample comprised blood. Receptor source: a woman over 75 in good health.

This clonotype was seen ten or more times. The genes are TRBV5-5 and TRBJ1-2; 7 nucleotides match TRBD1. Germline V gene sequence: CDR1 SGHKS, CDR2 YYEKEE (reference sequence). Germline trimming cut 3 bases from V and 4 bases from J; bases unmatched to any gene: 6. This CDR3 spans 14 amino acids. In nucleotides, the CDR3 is TGTGCCAGCAGCTCCACTGGACAGGTCTATGGCTACACCTTC. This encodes CASSSTGQVYGYTF.

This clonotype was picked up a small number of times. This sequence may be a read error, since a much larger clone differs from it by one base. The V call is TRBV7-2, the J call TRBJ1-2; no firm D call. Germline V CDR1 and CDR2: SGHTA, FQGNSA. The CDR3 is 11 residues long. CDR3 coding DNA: TGTGCCAGCACGTCCAACTATGGCTTCACCTTC. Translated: CASTSNYGFTF.

The CDR3, as DNA: TGTGCCAGCAGCTTAGAGGACAGGGGGAGAATGAACACTGAAGCTTTCTTT. Its translation: CASSLEDRGRMNTEAFF. V gene TRBV7-2 combines with J gene TRBJ1-1; 10 bases map to TRBD1. Germline CDR1 SGHTA, CDR2 FQGNSA. This CDR3 region has 17 residues. V shed 1 base, J shed 0 bases, and the junction held 5 bases outside the gene matches.

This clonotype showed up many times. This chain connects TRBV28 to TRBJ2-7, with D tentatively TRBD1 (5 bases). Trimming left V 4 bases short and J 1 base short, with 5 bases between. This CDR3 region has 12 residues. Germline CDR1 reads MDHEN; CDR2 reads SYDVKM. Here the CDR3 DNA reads TGTGCCAGCAGTTACAGGTCCTACGAGCAGTACTTC. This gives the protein CASSYRSYEQYF.

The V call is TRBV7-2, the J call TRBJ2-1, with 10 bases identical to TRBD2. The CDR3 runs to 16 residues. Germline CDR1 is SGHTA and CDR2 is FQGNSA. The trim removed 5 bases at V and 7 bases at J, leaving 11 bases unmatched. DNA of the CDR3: TGTGCCAGCAGCGAACGAGCGGGGGGGCTAAAGAATGAGCAGTTCTTC. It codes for CASSERAGGLKNEQFF.

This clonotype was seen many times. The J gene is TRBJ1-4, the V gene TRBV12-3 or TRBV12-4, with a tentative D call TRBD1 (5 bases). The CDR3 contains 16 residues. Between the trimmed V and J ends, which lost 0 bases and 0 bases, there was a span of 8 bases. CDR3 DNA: TGTGCCAGCAGTTTAGCTAAGACAGCAACTAATGAAAAACTGTTTTTT. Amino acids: CASSLAKTATNEKLFF.

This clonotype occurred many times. DNA of the CDR3: TGTGCCAGCAGTCAGCGCTCGGGTTATGGCTACACCTTC. Protein: CASSQRSGYGYTF. The rearrangement uses TRBV7-2 and TRBJ1-2; D remains unclear. Germline CDR1 is SGHTA and CDR2 is FQGNSA. The CDR3 consists of 13 residues. Trimming took 6 bases from V and 5 from J, leaving 13 bases between them.

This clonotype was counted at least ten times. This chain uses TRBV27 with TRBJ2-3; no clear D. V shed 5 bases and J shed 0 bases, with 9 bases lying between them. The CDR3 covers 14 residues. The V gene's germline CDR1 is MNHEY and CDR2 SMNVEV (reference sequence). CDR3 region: CASSGKASTDTQYF. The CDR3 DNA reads TGTGCCAGCAGTGGGAAGGCTAGCACAGATACGCAGTATTTT.

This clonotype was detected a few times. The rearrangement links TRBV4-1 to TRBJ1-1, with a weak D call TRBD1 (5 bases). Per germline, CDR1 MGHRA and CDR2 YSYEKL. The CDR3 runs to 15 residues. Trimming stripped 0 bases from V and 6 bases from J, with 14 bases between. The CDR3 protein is CASSQDRGLGAEAFF. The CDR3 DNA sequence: TGCGCCAGCAGCCAAGATAGGGGCCTTGGGGCTGAAGCTTTCTTT.

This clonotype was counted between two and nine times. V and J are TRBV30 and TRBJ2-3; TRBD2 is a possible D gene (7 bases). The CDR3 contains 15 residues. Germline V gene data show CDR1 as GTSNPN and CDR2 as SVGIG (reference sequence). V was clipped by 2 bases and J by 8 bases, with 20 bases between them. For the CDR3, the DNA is TGTGCCTGGAGTTTTGGGGGGGCGCCATTCGGTACGCAGTATTTT. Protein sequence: CAWSFGGAPFGTQYF.

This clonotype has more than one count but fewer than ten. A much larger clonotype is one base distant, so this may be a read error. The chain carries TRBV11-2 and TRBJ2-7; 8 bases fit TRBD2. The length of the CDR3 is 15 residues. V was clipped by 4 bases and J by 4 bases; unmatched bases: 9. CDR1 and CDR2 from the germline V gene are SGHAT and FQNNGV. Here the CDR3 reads CASSWDGGGQYEQYF. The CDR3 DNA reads TGTGCCAGCAGCTGGGATGGCGGGGGGCAATACGAGCAGTACTTC. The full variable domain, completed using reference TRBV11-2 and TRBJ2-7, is EAGVAQSPRYKIIEKRQSVAFWCNPISGHATLYWYQQILGQGPKLLIQFQNNGVVDDSQLPKDRFSAERLKGVDSTLKIQPAKLEDSAVYLCASSWDGGGQYEQYFGPGTRLTVT.

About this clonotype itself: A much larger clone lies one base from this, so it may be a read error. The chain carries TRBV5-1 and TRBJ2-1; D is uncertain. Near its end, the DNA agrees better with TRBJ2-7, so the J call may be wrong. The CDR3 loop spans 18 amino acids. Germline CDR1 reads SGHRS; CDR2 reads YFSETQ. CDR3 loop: CASSLPYSTSILHNEQYF. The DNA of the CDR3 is TGCGCCAGCAGCTTGCCCTATTCAACAAGTATCCTCCACAATGAGCAGTACTTC.

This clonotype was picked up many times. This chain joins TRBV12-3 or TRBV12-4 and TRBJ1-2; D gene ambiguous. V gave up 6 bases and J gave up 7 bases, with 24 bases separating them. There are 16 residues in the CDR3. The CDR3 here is CASSPAGNPIPRGYTF. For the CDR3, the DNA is TGTGCCAGCAGCCCCGCCGGGAACCCTATCCCCCGTGGCTACACCTTC.

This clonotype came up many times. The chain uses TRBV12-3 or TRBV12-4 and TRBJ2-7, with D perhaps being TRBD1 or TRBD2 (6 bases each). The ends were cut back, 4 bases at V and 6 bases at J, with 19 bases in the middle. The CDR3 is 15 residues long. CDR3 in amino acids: CASSSPGAGETEQYF. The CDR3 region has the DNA TGTGCCAGCAGTTCCCCGGGGGCCGGAGAAACCGAGCAGTACTTC.

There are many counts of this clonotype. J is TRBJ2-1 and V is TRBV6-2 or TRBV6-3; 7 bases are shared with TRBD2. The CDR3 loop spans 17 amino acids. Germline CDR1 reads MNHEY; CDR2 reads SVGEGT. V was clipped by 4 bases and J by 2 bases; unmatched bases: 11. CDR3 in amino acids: CASSSSYSGLTYNEQFF. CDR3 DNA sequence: TGTGCCAGCAGTTCTTCCTATAGCGGGTTAACCTACAATGAGCAGTTCTTC.

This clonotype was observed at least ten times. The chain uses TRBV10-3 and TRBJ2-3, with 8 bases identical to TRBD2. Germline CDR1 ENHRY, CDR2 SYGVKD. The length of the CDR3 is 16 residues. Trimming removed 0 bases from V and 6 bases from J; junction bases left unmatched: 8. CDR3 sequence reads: CAISESTSGLSDTQYF. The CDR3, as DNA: TGTGCCATCAGTGAGTCCACTAGCGGCTTGTCGGATACGCAGTATTTT.

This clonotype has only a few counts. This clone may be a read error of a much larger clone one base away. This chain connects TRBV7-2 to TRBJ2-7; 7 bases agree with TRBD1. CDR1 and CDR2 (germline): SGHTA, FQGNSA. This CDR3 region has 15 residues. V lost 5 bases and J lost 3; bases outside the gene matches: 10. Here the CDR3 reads CASSRQGDLGYEQYF. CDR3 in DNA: TGTGCCAGCAGCAGACAGGGCGATCTAGGCTACGAGCAGTACTTC.

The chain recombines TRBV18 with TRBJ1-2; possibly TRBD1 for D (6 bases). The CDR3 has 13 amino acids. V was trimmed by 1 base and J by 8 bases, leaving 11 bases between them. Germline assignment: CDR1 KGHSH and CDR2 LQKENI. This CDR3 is CASSPRQVKGYTF. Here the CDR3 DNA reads TGTGCCAGCTCACCACGACAGGTCAAAGGCTACACCTTC. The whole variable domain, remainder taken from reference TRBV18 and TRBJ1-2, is NAGVMQNPRHLVRRRGQEARLRCSPMKGHSHVYWYRQLPEEGLKFMVYLQKENIIDESGMPKERFSAEFPKEGPSILRIQQVVRGDSAAYFCASSPRQVKGYTFGSGTRLTVV.

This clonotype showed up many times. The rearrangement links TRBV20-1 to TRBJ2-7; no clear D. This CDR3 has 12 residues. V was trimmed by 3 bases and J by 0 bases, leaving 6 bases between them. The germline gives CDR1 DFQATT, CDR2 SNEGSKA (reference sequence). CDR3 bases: TGCAGTGCTAGCGCAGCCTCCTACGAGCAGTACTTC. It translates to CSASAASYEQYF.

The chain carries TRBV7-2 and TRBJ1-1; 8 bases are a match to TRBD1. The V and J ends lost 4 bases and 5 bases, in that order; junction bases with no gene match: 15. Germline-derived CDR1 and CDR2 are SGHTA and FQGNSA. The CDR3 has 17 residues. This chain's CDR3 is CASSWEFRGPVGTEAFF. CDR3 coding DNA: TGTGCCAGCAGCTGGGAGTTCAGGGGGCCAGTGGGAACTGAAGCTTTCTTT.

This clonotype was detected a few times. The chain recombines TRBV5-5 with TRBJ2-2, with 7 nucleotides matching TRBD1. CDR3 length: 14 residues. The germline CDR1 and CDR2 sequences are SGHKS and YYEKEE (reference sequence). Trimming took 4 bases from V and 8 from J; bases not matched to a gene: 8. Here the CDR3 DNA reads TGTGCCAGCAGCCCTCGAACAGGGGTTGGGGAGCTGTTTTTT. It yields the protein CASSPRTGVGELFF.

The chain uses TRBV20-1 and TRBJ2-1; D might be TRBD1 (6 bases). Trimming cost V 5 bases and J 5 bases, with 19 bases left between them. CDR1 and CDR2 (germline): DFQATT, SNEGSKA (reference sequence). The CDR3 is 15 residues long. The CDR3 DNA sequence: TGCAGTGCTTTTGACCGTAGCGACAGGAACAATGAGCAGTTCTTC. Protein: CSAFDRSDRNNEQFF.

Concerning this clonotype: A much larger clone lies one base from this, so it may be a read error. CDR3 nucleotides: TGTGCCAGCTCACCAAGTCCATTTCCTCCCTACGAGCAGTACTTC. Amino acid sequence: CASSPSPFPPYEQYF. The J gene is TRBJ2-7, the V gene TRBV18; D not certain. This CDR3 has 15 amino acids. The germline V gene has CDR1 KGHSH and CDR2 LQKENI. Trimming removed 2 bases at V and 2 bases at J, with 13 bases between.

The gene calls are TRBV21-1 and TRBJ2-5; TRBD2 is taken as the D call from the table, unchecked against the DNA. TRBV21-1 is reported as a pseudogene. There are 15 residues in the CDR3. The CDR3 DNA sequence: TGTGCCAGCAATGGCCTGAAGGAAGGCGGGGAGACCCAGTACTTC. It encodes CASNGLKEGGETQYF.

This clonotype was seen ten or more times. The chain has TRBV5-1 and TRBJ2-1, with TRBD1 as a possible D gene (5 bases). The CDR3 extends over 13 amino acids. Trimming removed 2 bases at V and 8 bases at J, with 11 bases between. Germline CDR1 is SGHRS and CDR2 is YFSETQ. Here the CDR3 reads CASSFYKGYEQFF. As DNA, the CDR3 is TGCGCCAGCAGCTTTTATAAGGGGTATGAGCAGTTCTTC.

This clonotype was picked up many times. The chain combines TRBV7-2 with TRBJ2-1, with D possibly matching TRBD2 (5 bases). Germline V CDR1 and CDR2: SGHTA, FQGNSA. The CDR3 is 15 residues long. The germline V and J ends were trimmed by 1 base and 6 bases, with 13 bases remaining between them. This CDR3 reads CASSLGALASNEQFF. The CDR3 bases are TGTGCCAGCAGCTTAGGGGCTTTAGCGAGCAATGAGCAGTTCTTC.

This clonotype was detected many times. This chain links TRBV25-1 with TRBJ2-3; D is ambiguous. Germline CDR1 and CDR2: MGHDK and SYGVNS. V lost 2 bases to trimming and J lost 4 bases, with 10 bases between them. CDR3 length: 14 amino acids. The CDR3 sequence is CASSERRDSDTQYF. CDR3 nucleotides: TGTGCCAGCAGTGAAAGAAGGGATTCAGATACGCAGTATTTT.

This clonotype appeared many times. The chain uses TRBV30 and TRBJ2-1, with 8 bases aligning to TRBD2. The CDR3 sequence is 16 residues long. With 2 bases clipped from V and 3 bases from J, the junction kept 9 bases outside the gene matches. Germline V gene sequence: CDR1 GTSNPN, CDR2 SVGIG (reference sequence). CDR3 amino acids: CAWSLRGLVGYNEQFF. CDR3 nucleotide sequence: TGTGCCTGGAGTCTCAGGGGACTAGTCGGCTACAATGAGCAGTTCTTC.

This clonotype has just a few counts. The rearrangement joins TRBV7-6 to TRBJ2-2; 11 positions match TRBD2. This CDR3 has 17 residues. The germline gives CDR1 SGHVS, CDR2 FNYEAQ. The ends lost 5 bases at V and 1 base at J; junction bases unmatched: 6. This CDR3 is CASSRSGGAQNTGELFF. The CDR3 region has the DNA TGTGCCAGCAGCCGTAGCGGGGGGGCCCAGAACACCGGGGAGCTGTTTTTT. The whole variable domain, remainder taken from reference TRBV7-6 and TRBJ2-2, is GAGVSQSPRYKVTKRGQDVALRCDPISGHVSLYWYRQALGQGPEFLTYFNYEAQQDKSGLPNDRFSAERPEGSISTLTIQRTEQRDSAMYRCASSRSGGAQNTGELFFGEGSRLTVL.

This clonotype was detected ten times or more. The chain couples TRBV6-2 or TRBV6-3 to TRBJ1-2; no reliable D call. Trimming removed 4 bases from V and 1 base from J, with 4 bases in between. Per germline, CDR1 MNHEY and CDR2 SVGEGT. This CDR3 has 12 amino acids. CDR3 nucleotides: TGTGCCAGCAGTTGGAGTAACTATGGCTACACCTTC. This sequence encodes CASSWSNYGYTF.